The TCR beta chain described here comes from a study of OX40 agonist ivuxolimab in advanced cancers. Study in general: All patients had ivuxolimab intravenously every 2 weeks at 0.01 to 10 mg/kg. It was permissible to have had prior anti-PD-1, anti-PD-L1 or anti-CTLA-4 therapy, and approximately 40% had some.

From germline, CDR1 is WNHNN and CDR2 SYGVQD (reference sequence). V lost 2 bases, J lost 5 bases, and 17 bases lay in between. The CDR3 spans 16 residues. Points from the study as a whole: Among the lowest levels of clonal expansion were found in partial responders at 0.1-3.0 mg/kg. Antigen specificity remained undetermined for the expanded peripheral T cells.

Regarding this clone: As yet, its antigen is unknown.

Assay used: immunoSEQ multiplex PCR; TCRdb lists only in-frame clones, some missing. The table shows more than 75,000 clones, with around 85% occurring only once. The chain is built from TRBV10-1 and TRBJ2-3, with a weak D call TRBD2 (6 bases). Sequences were derived from CD4+ or CD8+ T cells sorted from blood, sampled in a trial of the OX40 agonist ivuxolimab. This clonotype was obtained from an adult with an advanced solid tumor such as melanoma, head and neck, liver or kidney cancer. In nucleotides, the CDR3 is TGCGCCAGCAGTGAGAGCGGGCCCCCAGGAGGAGATACGCAGTATTTT. It is translated as CASSESGPPGGDTQYF.